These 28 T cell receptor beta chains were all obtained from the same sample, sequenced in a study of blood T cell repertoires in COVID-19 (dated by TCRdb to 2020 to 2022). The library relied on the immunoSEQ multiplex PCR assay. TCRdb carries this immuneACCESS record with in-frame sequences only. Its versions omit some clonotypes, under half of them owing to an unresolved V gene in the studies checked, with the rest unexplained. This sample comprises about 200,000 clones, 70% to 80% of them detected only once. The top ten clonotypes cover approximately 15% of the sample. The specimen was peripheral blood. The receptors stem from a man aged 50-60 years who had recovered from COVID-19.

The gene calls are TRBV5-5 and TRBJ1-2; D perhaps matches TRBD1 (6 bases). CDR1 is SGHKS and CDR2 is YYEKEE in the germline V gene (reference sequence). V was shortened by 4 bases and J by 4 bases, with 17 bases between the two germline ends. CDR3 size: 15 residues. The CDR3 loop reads CASSAVGGPLYGYTF. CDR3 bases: TGTGCCAGCAGCGCCGTCGGGGGGCCTCTCTATGGCTACACCTTC.

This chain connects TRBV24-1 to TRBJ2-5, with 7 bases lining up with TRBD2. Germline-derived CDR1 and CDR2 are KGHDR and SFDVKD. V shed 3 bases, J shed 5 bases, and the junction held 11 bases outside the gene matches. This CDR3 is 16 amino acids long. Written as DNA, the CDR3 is TGTGCCACCAGTGATGCAAGGACTAGTCAGGTGGAGACCCAGTACTTC. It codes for CATSDARTSQVETQYF.

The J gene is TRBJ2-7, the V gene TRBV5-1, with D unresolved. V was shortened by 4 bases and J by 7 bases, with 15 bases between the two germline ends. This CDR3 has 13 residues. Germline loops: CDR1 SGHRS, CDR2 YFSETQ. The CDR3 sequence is CASSLSESREQYF. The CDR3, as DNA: TGCGCCAGCAGCCTGTCAGAGTCGAGGGAGCAGTACTTC.

CDR3 sequence (DNA): TGCGCCAGCAGCTTGGGCAGGAATTCACCCCTCCACTTT. Translation gives CASSLGRNSPLHF. This chain links TRBV5-1 with TRBJ1-6; D gene uncertain. CDR1 SGHRS and CDR2 YFSETQ come from the germline V gene. V dropped 0 bases and J dropped 7 bases, with 5 bases sitting between them. This CDR3 is built from 13 residues. The variable domain in full, completed from reference TRBV5-1 and TRBJ1-6, reads KAGVTQTPRYLIKTRGQQVTLSCSPISGHRSVSWYQQTPGQGLQFLFEYFSETQRNKGNFPGRFSGRQFSNSRSEMNVSTLELGDSALYLCASSLGRNSPLHFGNGTRLTVT.

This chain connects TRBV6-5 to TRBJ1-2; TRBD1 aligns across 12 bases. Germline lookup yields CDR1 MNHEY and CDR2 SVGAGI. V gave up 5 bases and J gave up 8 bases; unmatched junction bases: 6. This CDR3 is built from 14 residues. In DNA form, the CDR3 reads TGTGCCAGCAGTACCCGGGACAGGGGGCTCGGCTACACCTTC. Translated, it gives CASSTRDRGLGYTF.

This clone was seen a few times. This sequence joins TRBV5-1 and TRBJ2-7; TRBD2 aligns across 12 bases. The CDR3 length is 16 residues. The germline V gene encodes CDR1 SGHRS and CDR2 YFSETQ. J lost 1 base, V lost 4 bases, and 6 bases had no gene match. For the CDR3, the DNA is TGCGCCAGCAGCCTAGCGGGAGGGGTTCATTCCTACGAGCAGTACTTC. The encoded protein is CASSLAGGVHSYEQYF. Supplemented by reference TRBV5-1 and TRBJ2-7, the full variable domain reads KAGVTQTPRYLIKTRGQQVTLSCSPISGHRSVSWYQQTPGQGLQFLFEYFSETQRNKGNFPGRFSGRQFSNSRSEMNVSTLELGDSALYLCASSLAGGVHSYEQYFGPGTRLTVT.

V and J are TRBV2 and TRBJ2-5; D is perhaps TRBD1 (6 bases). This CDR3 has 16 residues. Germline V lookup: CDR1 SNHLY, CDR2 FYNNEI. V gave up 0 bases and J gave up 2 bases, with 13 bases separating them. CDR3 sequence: CASSEATGSYQETQYF. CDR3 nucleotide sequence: TGTGCCAGCAGTGAAGCAACAGGGAGTTATCAAGAGACCCAGTACTTC. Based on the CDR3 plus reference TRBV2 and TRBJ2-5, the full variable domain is EPEVTQTPSHQVTQMGQEVILRCVPISNHLYFYWYRQILGQKVEFLVSFYNNEISEKSEIFDDQFSVERPDGSNFTLKIRSTKLEDSAMYFCASSEATGSYQETQYFGPGTRLLVL.

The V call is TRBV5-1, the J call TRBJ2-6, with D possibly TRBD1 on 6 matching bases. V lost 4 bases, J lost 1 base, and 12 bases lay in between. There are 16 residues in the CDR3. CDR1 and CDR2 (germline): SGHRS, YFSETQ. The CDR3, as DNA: TGCGCCAGCAGCATGACTGGGACATCTGGGGCCAACGTCCTGACTTTC. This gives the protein CASSMTGTSGANVLTF.

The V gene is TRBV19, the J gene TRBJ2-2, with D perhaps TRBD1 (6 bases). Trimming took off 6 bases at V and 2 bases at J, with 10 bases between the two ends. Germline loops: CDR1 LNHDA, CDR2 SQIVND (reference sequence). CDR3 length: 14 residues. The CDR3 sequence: CASSGTYNTGELFF. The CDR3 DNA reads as TGTGCCAGTAGCGGGACATATAACACCGGGGAGCTGTTTTTT.

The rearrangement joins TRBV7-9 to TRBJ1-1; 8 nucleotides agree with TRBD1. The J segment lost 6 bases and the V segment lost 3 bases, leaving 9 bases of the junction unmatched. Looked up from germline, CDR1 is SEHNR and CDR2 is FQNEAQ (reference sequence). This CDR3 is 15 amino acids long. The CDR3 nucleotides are TGTGCCAGCAGCTTCGGGACAGGCTCTAAAGCTGAAGCTTTCTTT. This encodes CASSFGTGSKAEAFF.

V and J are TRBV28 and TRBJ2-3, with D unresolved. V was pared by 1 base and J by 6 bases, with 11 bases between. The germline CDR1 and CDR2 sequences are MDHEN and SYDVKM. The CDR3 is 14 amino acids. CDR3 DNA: TGTGCCAGCAGTTTATCCCCGCGTGCGGATACGCAGTATTTT. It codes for CASSLSPRADTQYF.

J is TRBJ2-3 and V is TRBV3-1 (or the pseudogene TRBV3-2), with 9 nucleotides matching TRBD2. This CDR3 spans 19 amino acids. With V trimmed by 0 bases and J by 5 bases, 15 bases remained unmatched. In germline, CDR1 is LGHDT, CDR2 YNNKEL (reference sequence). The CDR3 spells CASSQDWAVAGDYGDTQYF. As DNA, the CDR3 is TGTGCCAGCAGCCAAGATTGGGCGGTAGCGGGAGATTACGGAGATACGCAGTATTTT.

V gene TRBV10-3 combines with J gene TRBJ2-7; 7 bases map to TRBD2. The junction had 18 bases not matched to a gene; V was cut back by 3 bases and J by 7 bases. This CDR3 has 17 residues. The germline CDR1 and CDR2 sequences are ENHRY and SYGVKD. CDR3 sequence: CAISDLRGRAGRGEQYF. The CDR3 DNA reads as TGTGCCATCAGTGACCTTCGGGGGAGGGCCGGCCGTGGGGAGCAGTACTTC.

The CDR3 DNA reads TGTGCCAGCAGTTTATCTGGGGGAGGGCCAGGAGAGACCCAGTACTTC. It translates to CASSLSGGGPGETQYF. The chain carries TRBV28 and TRBJ2-5, with 7 bases lining up with TRBD2. CDR3 length: 16 residues. V shed 1 base, J shed 4 bases, and the junction held 9 bases outside the gene matches. Per the germline V gene, CDR1 is MDHEN and CDR2 is SYDVKM.

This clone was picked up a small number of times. This CDR3 is CASSATRGGTTGELFF. The CDR3 nucleotides read TGCGCCAGCAGCGCCACCAGGGGTGGGACCACCGGGGAGCTGTTTTTT. This chain connects TRBV5-1 to TRBJ2-2; D is possibly TRBD1 (6 bases). Germline CDR1 SGHRS, CDR2 YFSETQ. The CDR3 extends over 16 amino acids. The ends were cut back, 4 bases at V and 4 bases at J, with 17 bases in the middle.

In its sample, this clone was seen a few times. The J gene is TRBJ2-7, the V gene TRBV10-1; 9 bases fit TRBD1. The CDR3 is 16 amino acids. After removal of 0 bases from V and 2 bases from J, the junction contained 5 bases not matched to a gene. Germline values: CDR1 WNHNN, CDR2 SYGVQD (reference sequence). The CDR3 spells CASSESPGTGPYEQYF. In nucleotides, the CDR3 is TGCGCCAGCAGTGAGTCTCCCGGGACAGGGCCCTACGAGCAGTACTTC.

The CDR3 DNA reads as TGTGCCAGTAGACGACTAGCGGGAAATATAGATACGCAGTATTTT. Translated, it gives CASRRLAGNIDTQYF. V gene TRBV19 combines with J gene TRBJ2-3; 11 bases are a match to TRBD2. Germline loops: CDR1 LNHDA, CDR2 SQIVND (reference sequence). This CDR3 contains 15 residues. V was pared by 6 bases and J by 5 bases, with 7 bases of the junction left unmatched.

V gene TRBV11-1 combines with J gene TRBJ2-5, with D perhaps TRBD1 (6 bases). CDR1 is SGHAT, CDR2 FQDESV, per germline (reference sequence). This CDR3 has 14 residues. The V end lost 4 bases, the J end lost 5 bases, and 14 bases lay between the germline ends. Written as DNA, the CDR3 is TGTGCCAGCAGCTCCGGGACAAGTGAGGAGACCCAGTACTTC. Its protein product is CASSSGTSEETQYF.

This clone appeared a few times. CDR3 nucleotide sequence: TGCGCCAGCAGTTCGGGACTAGCGGGAATGAGGGAGACCCAGTACTTC. Translating gives CASSSGLAGMRETQYF. This sequence joins TRBV5-1 and TRBJ2-5; 13 bases match TRBD2. V was pared by 5 bases and J by 5 bases, with 9 bases of the junction left unmatched. The CDR3 consists of 16 residues. The germline CDR1 and CDR2 sequences are SGHRS and YFSETQ.

This CDR3 reads CATSELGQGTDTQYF. For the CDR3, the DNA is TGTGCCACCAGTGAACTCGGGCAGGGGACAGATACGCAGTATTTT. The rearrangement uses TRBV24-1 and TRBJ2-3, with a weak D call TRBD1 (6 bases). V lost 4 bases, J lost 3 bases, and 13 bases lay in between. This CDR3 is built from 15 residues. Per germline, CDR1 KGHDR and CDR2 SFDVKD.

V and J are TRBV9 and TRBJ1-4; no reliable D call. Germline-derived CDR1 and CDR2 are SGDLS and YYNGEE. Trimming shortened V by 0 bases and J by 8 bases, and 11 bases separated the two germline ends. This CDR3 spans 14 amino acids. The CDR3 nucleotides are TGTGCCAGCAGCGTAGTTGGGCCGGAAGAAAAACTGTTTTTT. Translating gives CASSVVGPEEKLFF.

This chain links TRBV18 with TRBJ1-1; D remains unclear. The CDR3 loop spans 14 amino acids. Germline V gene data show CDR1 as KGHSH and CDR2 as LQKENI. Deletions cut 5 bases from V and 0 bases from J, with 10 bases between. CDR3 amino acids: CASSKGGLNTEAFF. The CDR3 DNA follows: TGTGCCAGCTCAAAGGGAGGGTTGAACACTGAAGCTTTCTTT.

Here the CDR3 reads CSASRSRYRGGRSGELFF. In nucleotides, the CDR3 is TGCAGTGCTAGTCGTTCTCGGTATCGGGGCGGGAGATCCGGGGAGCTGTTTTTT. The chain combines TRBV20-1 with TRBJ2-2; 7 bases align to TRBD2. Germline trimming cut 3 bases from V and 6 bases from J; bases unmatched to any gene: 19. Germline V gene sequence: CDR1 DFQATT, CDR2 SNEGSKA (reference sequence). The CDR3 length is 18 residues.

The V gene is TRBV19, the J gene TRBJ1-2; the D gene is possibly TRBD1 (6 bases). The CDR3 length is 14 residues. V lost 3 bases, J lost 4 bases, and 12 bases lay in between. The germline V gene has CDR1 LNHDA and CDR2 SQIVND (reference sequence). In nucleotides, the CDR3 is TGTGCCAGTAGTATCGGACAGATTATCTATGGCTACACCTTC. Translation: CASSIGQIIYGYTF.

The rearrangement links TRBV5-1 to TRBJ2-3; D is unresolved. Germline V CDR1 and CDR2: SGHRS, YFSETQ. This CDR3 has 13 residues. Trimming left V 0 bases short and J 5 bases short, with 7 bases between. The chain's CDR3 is CASSLAPRDTQYF. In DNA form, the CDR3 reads TGCGCCAGCAGCTTGGCCCCCCGAGATACGCAGTATTTT.

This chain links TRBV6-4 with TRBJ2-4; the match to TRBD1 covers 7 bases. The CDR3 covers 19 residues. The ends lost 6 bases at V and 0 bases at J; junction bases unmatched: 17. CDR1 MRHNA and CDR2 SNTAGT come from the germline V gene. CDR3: CASSKPGTEISLAKNIQYF. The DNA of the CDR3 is TGTGCCAGCAGCAAACCCGGGACAGAAATATCACTAGCCAAAAACATTCAGTACTTC.

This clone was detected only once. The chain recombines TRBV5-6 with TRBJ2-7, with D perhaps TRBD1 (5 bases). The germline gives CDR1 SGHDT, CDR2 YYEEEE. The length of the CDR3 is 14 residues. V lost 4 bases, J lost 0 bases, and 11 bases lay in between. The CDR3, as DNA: TGTGCCAGCAGCGATTCAGGGCTCTCCTACGAGCAGTACTTC. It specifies CASSDSGLSYEQYF.

CDR3 loop: CASSQVGWGGPTGELFF. The CDR3 DNA reads TGCGCCAGCAGCCAAGTCGGTTGGGGAGGGCCTACCGGGGAGCTGTTTTTT. J is TRBJ2-2 and V is TRBV4-1; 7 positions match TRBD2. The V segment lost 1 base and the J segment 5 bases; nucleotides outside the gene matches: 10. The germline gives CDR1 MGHRA, CDR2 YSYEKL. The CDR3 has 17 residues.